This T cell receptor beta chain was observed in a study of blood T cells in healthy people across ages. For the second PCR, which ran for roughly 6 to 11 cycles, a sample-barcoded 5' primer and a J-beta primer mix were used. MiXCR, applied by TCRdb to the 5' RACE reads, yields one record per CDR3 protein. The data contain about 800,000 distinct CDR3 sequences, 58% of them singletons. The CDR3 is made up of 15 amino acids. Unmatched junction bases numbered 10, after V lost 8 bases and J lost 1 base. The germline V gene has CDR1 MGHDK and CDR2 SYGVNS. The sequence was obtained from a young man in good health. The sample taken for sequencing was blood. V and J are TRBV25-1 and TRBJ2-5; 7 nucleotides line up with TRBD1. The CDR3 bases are TGTGCCAGCGCCCGACAGGGAAAGTTCCAAGAGACCCAGTACTTC. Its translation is CASARQGKFQETQYF.